This paragraph covers one T cell receptor (beta chain) sequence. The length of the CDR3 is 17 residues. Germline CDR1 MNHEY, CDR2 SVGEGT. Trimming pared 2 bases from V and 4 bases from J, leaving 20 bases between. This record comes from a study of control samples from healthy donors and cancer patients. Here immunoSEQ multiplex PCR was the method, and the copy in TCRdb shows in-frame clones only, minus some. Seen here are tens of thousands of clones, approximately 88% observed once, and the top ten hold 2.9%. Sequenced input: PBMCs. The chain combines TRBV6-2 or TRBV6-3 with TRBJ1-1; maybe TRBD1 (6 bases). The TCR comes from a woman aged 45-60 years with lung cancer. This CDR3 reads CASSYPSRGQTTTEAFF. CDR3 nucleotides: TGTGCCAGCAGTTACCCTTCTCGGGGGCAGACGACCACTGAAGCTTTCTTT.